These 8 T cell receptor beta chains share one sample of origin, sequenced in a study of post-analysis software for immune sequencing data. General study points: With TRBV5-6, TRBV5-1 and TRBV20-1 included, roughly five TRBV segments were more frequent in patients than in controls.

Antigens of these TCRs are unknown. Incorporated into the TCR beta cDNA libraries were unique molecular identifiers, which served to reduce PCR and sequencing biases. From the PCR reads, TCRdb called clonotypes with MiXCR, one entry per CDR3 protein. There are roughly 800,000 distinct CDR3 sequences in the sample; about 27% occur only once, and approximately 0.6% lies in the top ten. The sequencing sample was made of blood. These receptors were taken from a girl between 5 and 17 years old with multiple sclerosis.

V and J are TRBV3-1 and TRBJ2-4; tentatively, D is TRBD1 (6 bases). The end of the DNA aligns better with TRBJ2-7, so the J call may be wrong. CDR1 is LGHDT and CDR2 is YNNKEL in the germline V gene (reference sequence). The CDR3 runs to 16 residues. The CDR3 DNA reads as TGTGCCAGCAGCCAGGTAACAGGGCTTTGGGGACACGAGCAGTACTTC. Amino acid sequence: CASSQVTGLWGHEQYF.

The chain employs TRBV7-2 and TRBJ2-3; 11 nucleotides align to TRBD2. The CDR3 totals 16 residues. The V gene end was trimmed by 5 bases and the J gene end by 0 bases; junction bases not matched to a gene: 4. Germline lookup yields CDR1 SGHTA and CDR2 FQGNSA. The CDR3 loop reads CASSHSGRASTDTQYF. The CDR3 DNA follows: TGTGCCAGCAGCCATAGCGGGAGGGCGAGCACAGATACGCAGTATTTT.

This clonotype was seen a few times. DNA for the CDR3: TGTGCCAGCAGCACGACAGGGTCTGGCGCAGATACGCAGTATTTT. It codes for CASSTTGSGADTQYF. The chain carries TRBV3-1 and TRBJ2-3; 7 nucleotides match TRBD1. V lost 5 bases and J lost 4; bases outside the gene matches: 9. The germline V gene has CDR1 LGHDT and CDR2 YNNKEL (reference sequence). This CDR3 contains 15 residues.

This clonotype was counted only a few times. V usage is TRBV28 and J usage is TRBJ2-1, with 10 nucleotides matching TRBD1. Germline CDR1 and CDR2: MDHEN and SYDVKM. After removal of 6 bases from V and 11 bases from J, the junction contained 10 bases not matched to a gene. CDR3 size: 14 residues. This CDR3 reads CASRDRGRLMKQFF. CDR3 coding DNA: TGTGCCAGCAGAGACAGGGGGCGATTAATGAAGCAGTTCTTC.

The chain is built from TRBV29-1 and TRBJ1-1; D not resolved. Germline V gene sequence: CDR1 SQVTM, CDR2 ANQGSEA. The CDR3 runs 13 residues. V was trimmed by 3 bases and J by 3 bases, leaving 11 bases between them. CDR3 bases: TGCAGCGTTGATGCGGCGGGCGACACTGAAGCTTTCTTT. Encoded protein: CSVDAAGDTEAFF.

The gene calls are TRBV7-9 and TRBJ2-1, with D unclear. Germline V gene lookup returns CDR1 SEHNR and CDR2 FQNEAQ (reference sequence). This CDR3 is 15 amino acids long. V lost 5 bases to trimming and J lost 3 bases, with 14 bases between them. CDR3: CASSDQAPGYNEQFF. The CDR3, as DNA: TGTGCCAGCAGCGACCAGGCCCCTGGCTACAATGAGCAGTTCTTC. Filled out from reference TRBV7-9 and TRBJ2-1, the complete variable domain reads DTGVSQNPRHKITKRGQNVTFRCDPISEHNRLYWYRQTLGQGPEFLTYFQNEAQLEKSRLLSDRFSAERPKGSFSTLEIQRTEQGDSAMYLCASSDQAPGYNEQFFGPGTRLTVL.

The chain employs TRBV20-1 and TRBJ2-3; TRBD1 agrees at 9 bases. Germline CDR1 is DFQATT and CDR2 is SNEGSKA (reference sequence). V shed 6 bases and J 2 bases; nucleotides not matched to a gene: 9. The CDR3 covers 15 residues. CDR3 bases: TGCAGTGCCCTACCGGGACAGGGTTCCACAGATACGCAGTATTTT. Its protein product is CSALPGQGSTDTQYF.

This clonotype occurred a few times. The CDR3 sequence: CASSELGGDQPQHF. As DNA, the CDR3 is TGTGCCAGCAGTGAACTGGGGGGAGATCAGCCCCAGCATTTT. The chain uses TRBV6-1 and TRBJ1-5; perhaps TRBD1 as D (5 bases). Germline CDR1 MNHNS, CDR2 SASEGT. This CDR3 has 14 amino acids. Trimming removed 2 bases from V and 5 bases from J, with 10 bases in between.